The text below deals with one TCR beta chain. The data were obtained in a study of blood T cell repertoires in COVID-19. Original analysis: It was from reference gene primer amplification that nucleated cell counts were estimated. TCRdb's table, derived via immunoSEQ multiplex PCR, lists solely in-frame clones and lacks some. That table furnishes V, J and clone size, whereas the DNA furnished D and trimming. The sample shows some 380,000 clones, 90% of them seen only once. CDR3 length equals 16 residues. Germline V gene sequence: CDR1 MNHEY, CDR2 SMNVEV (reference sequence). With V trimmed by 5 bases and J by 4 bases, 10 bases remained unmatched.

The source of this sequence is a man aged 18 to 35 with active or convalescent COVID-19. V and J are TRBV27 and TRBJ2-7; TRBD2 aligns across 11 bases. Sequenced: peripheral blood. The CDR3 sequence is CASSLKLLAGGYEQYF. CDR3 DNA sequence: TGTGCCAGCAGTCTAAAGTTGCTAGCGGGGGGTTACGAGCAGTACTTC.